Sequencing of this T cell receptor beta chain was carried out in a study of cytomegalovirus exposure and HLA in healthy donors. The V end was cut by 3 bases, the J end by 0 bases, with 9 bases between. Germline lookup yields CDR1 SGHNT and CDR2 YENEEA. The CDR3 runs 15 residues. 13 Jbeta primers and 60 Vbeta primers were used for the PCR. Repertoires were generated with immunoSEQ multiplex PCR, while TCRdb's copy carries only in-frame clones and drops some. Of under 150,000 clones listed, roughly 70% are singletons. The specimen sequenced was PBMCs. The TCR comes from a woman in her thirties or forties in good health and CMV-seropositive. The rearrangement uses TRBV11-3 and TRBJ1-3; unclear D gene. This chain's CDR3 is CASSFGLRSGNTIYF. For the CDR3, the DNA is TGTGCCAGCAGCTTTGGCCTCCGCTCTGGAAACACCATATATTTT.